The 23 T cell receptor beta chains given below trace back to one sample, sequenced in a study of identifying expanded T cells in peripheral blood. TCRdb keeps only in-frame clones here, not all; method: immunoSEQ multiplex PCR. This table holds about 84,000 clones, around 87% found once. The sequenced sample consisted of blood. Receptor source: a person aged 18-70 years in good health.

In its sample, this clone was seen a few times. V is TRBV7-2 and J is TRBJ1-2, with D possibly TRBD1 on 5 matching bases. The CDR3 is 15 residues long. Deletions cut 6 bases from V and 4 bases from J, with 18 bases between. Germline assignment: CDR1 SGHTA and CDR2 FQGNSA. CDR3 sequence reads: CASRLGGGELYGYTF. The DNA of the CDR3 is TGTGCCAGCAGATTGGGGGGAGGGGAACTCTATGGCTACACCTTC.

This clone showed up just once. Written as DNA, the CDR3 is TGTGCCAGTAGTATAGAGGACTATAGCAATCAGCCCCAGCATTTT. Its protein is CASSIEDYSNQPQHF. The chain links TRBV19 to TRBJ1-5; no clear D gene. This CDR3 is 15 amino acids long. Trimming shortened V by 0 bases and J by 0 bases, and 6 bases separated the two germline ends. Germline values: CDR1 LNHDA, CDR2 SQIVND (reference sequence).

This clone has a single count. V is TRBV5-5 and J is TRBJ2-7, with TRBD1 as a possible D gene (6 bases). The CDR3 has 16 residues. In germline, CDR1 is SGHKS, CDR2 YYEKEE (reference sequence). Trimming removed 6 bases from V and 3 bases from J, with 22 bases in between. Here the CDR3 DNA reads TGTGCCAGCAATTCCGACCGGGACATAATTCGCTACGAGCAGTACTTC. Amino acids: CASNSDRDIIRYEQYF.

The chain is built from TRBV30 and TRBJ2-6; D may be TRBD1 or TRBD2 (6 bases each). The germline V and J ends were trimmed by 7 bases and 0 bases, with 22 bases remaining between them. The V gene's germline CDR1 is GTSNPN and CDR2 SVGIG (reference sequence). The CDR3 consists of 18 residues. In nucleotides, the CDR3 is TGTGCCTCGAGCCGTGTCGGGGGCGCCGGCTCTGGGGCCAACGTCCTGACTTTC. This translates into CASSRVGGAGSGANVLTF.

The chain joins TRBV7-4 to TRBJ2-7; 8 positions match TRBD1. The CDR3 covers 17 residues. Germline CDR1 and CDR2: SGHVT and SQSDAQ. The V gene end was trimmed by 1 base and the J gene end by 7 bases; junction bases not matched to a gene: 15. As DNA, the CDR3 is TGTGCCAGCAGCTTAGGGGGCCTCGGACAGGGTGTGAAGGAGCAGTACTTC. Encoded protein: CASSLGGLGQGVKEQYF.

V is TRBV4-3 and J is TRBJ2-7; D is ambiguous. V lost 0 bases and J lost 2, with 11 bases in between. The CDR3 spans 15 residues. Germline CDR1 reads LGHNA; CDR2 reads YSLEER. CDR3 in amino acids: CASSQDTPRTYEQYF. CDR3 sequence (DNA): TGCGCCAGCAGCCAAGATACCCCTCGGACCTACGAGCAGTACTTC.

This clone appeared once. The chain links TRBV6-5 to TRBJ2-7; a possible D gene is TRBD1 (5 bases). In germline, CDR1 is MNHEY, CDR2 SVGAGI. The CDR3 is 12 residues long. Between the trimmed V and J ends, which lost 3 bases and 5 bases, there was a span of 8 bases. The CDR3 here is CASSYTGDEQYF. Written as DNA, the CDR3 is TGTGCCAGCAGTTATACAGGTGACGAGCAGTACTTC.

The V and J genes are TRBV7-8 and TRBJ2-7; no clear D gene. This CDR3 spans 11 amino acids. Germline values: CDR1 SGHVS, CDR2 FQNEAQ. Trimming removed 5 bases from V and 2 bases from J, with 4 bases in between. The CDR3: CASSQAYEQYF. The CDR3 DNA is TGTGCCAGCAGCCAGGCCTACGAGCAGTACTTC.

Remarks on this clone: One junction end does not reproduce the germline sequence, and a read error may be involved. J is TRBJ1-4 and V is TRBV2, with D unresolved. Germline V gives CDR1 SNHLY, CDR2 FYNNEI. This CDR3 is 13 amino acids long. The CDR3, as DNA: TGTGCCAGCAGTGAAGCGAGAGGACGTGGCGTACTTTTT. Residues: CASSEARGRGVLF.

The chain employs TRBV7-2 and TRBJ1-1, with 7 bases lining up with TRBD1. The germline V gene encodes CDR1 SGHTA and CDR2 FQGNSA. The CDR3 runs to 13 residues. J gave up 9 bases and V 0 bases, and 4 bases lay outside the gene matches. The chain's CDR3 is CASSLALRGKAFF. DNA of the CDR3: TGTGCCAGCAGCTTAGCACTCAGGGGGAAAGCTTTCTTT.

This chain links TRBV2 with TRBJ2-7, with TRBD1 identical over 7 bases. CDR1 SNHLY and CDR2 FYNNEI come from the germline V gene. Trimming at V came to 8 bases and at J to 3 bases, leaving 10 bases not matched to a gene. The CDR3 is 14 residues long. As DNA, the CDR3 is TGTGCCAGCCTTGCTGGGACAGAGAACTACGAGCAGTACTTC. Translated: CASLAGTENYEQYF.

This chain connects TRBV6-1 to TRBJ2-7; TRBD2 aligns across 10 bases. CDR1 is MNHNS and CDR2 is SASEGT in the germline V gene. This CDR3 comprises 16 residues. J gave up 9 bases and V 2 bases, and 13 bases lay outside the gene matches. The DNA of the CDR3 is TGTGCCAGCAGTGAATCCCCTAGCGGGGGACGTTCCCGGCAGTACTTC. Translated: CASSESPSGGRSRQYF.

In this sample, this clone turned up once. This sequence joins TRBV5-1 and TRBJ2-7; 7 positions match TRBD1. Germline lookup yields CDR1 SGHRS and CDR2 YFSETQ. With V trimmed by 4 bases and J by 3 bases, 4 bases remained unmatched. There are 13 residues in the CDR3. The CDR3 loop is CASSGYRGYEQYF. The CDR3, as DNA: TGCGCCAGCAGCGGATACAGGGGCTACGAGCAGTACTTC.

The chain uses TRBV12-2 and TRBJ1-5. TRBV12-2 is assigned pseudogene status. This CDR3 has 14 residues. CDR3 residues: CASRFEEVDQPQHF. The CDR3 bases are TGTGCAAGTCGCTTCGAAGAAGTCGATCAGCCCCAGCATTTT.

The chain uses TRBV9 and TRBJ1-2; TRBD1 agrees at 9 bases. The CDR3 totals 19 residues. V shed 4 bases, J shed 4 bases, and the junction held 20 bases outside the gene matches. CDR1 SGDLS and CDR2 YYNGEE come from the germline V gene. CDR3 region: CASSPRWGLSDRGVYGYTF. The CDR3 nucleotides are TGTGCCAGCAGCCCCCGCTGGGGCCTTTCGGACAGGGGAGTCTATGGCTACACCTTC.

The CDR3 sequence: CASSFGSEQYF. The DNA for the CDR3 is TGTGCCAGCAGCTTCGGGTCCGAGCAGTACTTC. The chain uses TRBV7-9 and TRBJ2-7, with no clear D. The germline V gene encodes CDR1 SEHNR and CDR2 FQNEAQ (reference sequence). Trimming took off 3 bases at V and 6 bases at J, with 6 bases between the two ends. The CDR3 extends over 11 amino acids.

CDR3 DNA sequence: TGTGCCAGCTCACCGGGACCGAACTATGGCTACACCTTC. As protein: CASSPGPNYGYTF. The chain couples TRBV18 to TRBJ1-2; possibly TRBD1 for D (5 bases). Trimming took 3 bases from V and 2 from J, leaving 7 bases between them. There are 13 residues in the CDR3. Germline CDR1 reads KGHSH; CDR2 reads LQKENI.

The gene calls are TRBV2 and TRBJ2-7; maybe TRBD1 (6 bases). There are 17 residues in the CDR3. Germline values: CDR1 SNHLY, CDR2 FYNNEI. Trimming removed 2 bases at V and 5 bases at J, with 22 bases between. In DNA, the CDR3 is TGTGCCAGCAGTGAAAGTTCGGGCGGGCTAACAGGGAACGAGCAGTACTTC. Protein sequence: CASSESSGGLTGNEQYF.

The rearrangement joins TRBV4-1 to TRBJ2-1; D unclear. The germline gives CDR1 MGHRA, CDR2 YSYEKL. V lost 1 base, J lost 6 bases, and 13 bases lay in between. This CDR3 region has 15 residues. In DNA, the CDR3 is TGCGCCAGCAGCCAAGTAAGGAGCAGCCCCAATGAGCAGTTCTTC. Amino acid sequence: CASSQVRSSPNEQFF.

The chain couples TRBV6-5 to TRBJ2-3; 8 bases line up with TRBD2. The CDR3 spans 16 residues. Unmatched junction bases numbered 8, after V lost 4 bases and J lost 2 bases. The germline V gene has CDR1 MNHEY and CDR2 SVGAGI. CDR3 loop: CASSSGLAQPTDTQYF. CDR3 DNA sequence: TGTGCCAGCAGTTCCGGACTAGCACAACCCACAGATACGCAGTATTTT.

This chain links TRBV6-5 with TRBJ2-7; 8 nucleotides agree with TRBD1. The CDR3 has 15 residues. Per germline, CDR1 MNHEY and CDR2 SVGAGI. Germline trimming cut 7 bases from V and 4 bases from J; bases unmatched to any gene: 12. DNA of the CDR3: TGTGCCAGCACCGAGTACAGGGGGGTTCTTTACGAGCAGTACTTC. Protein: CASTEYRGVLYEQYF.

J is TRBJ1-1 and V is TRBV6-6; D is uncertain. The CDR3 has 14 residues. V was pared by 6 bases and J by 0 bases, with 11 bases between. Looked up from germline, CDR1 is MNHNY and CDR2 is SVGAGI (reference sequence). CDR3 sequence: CASRRGNLNTEAFF. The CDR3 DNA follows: TGTGCCAGCAGGCGAGGAAATTTGAACACTGAAGCTTTCTTT.

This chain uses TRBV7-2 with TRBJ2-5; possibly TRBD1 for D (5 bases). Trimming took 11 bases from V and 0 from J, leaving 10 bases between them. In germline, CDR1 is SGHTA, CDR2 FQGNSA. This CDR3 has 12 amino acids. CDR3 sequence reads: CAGAAYQETQYF. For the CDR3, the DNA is TGTGCCGGGGCGGCGTACCAAGAGACCCAGTACTTC.